This note documents a single T cell receptor beta chain sequence. The sample comes from a study of blood T cell repertoires in COVID-19. Study-wide context: Both acute and convalescent COVID-19 samples were obtained from the United States, Italy and Spain. In each case, the material was cDNA or gDNA derived from T cells, B-cell-depleted T cells, or PBMCs.

In the authors' methods: Amplified reference gene primers provided the basis for estimating nucleated cell counts. This table comes from immunoSEQ multiplex PCR, and its TCRdb copy is limited to in-frame clones, with some not included. Clone size and the V and J calls come from that table; the DNA yielded D and trimming. The data contain about 48,000 clones, 90% of them singletons. Germline CDR1 reads MDHEN; CDR2 reads SYDVKM. Trimming took off 3 bases at V and 7 bases at J, with 16 bases between the two ends. The CDR3 is 16 amino acids. The chain couples TRBV28 to TRBJ1-6; D unresolved. The sample taken for sequencing was peripheral blood. This clonotype was sampled from a man in his 70s with acute or convalescent COVID-19. The chain's CDR3 is CASSFPRGSSNSPLHF. The CDR3 coding sequence is TGTGCCAGCAGTTTTCCACGGGGATCCTCGAATTCACCCCTCCACTTT. Full variable domain (missing parts from reference TRBV28 and TRBJ1-6): DVKVTQSSRYLVKRTGEKVFLECVQDMDHENMFWYRQDPGLGLRLIYFSYDVKMKEKGDIPEGYSVSREKKERFSLILESASTNQTSMYLCASSFPRGSSNSPLHFGNGTRLTVT.